These 6 T cell receptor beta chains were sequenced from one sample in a study of blood T cell repertoires in COVID-19. Profiling relied on immunoSEQ multiplex PCR, and the TCRdb table lists in-frame clones only, not all of them. The sample has roughly 210,000 clones; roughly 84% are singletons. The sample comprised PBMCs or T cells enriched from blood (not recorded which). Receptors originate from a man aged 25-40 years in a cohort exposed to, infected with or recovered from COVID-19 (not recorded which).

The V gene is TRBV2, the J gene TRBJ2-7; TRBD1 matches at 7 bases. Germline V gives CDR1 SNHLY, CDR2 FYNNEI. This CDR3 has 12 amino acids. J gave up 3 bases and V 5 bases, and 1 base lay outside the gene matches. CDR3 residues: CASSRDSYEQYF. CDR3 in DNA: TGTGCCAGCAGTAGGGACAGCTACGAGCAGTACTTC. The variable domain in full, completed from reference TRBV2 and TRBJ2-7, reads EPEVTQTPSHQVTQMGQEVILRCVPISNHLYFYWYRQILGQKVEFLVSFYNNEISEKSEIFDDQFSVERPDGSNFTLKIRSTKLEDSAMYFCASSRDSYEQYFGPGTRLTVT.

This chain uses TRBV4-1 with TRBJ2-3; D is uncertain. Germline values: CDR1 MGHRA, CDR2 YSYEKL. The CDR3 contains 15 residues. V shed 1 base and J shed 2 bases, with 10 bases lying between them. The CDR3 nucleotides read TGCGCCAGCAGCCAAGGGCCTGCAATCACAGATACGCAGTATTTT. This gives the protein CASSQGPAITDTQYF.

The genes are TRBV28 and TRBJ2-3, with D perhaps TRBD1 (8 bases). CDR3 length: 14 amino acids. Trimming took off 6 bases at V and 3 bases at J, with 13 bases between the two ends. Germline V CDR1 and CDR2: MDHEN, SYDVKM. As DNA, the CDR3 is TGTGCCAGCAGCGTACAGGGGGGGACAGATACGCAGTATTTT. It encodes CASSVQGGTDTQYF.

The chain has TRBV10-3 and TRBJ1-2; TRBD1 is a possible D gene (5 bases). The CDR3 length is 16 residues. Germline V gene sequence: CDR1 ENHRY, CDR2 SYGVKD. V dropped 2 bases and J dropped 8 bases, with 21 bases sitting between them. The CDR3, as DNA: TGTGCCATCAGTGAGCCAACCTCCGGGACTCGAGGCGGCTACACCTTC. It yields the protein CAISEPTSGTRGGYTF.

This clone was observed a handful of times. The J gene is TRBJ2-2, the V gene TRBV6-2 or TRBV6-3; TRBD1 is a possible D gene (5 bases). Germline lookup yields CDR1 MNHEY and CDR2 SVGEGT. The V and J ends lost 2 bases and 0 bases respectively, with 7 bases between them. The CDR3 is 15 amino acids. For the CDR3, the DNA is TGTGCCAGCAGTTACCAGGGCCCGAACACCGGGGAGCTGTTTTTT. The encoded protein is CASSYQGPNTGELFF.

This clone was seen once. CDR3 in DNA: TGTGCCAGCTCCCCGGGTAGAATGGACACCACAACTAATGAAAAACTGTTTTTT. This translates into CASSPGRMDTTTNEKLFF. V gene TRBV18 combines with J gene TRBJ1-4; weak D call: TRBD1 (5 bases). Germline loops: CDR1 KGHSH, CDR2 LQKENI. V shed 6 bases and J shed 0 bases, with 20 bases lying between them. The CDR3 is 18 residues long.